The 8 T cell receptor beta chains presented below share a single source sample, sequenced in a study of shared clonotypes between healthy human individuals. The naive CD8 subset, CD45RO-negative cells positively selected for CCR7, excluded terminally differentiated effector memory CD45RA+ cells. Clones were read by immunoSEQ multiplex PCR, and TCRdb kept only the in-frame ones, dropping some. This sample has millions of clones, with under 95% found just once. Material for sequencing was naive CD8+ T cells from PBMCs. Every receptor here comes from a man younger than 35 in good health. Some clones in this sample may be carry-over from other donors' samples.

V is TRBV7-3 and J is TRBJ2-4, with 9 positions matching TRBD2. From germline, CDR1 is SGHTA and CDR2 FQGTGA. This CDR3 has 17 amino acids. V shed 5 bases, J shed 1 base, and the junction held 9 bases outside the gene matches. CDR3 sequence reads: CASSILLAGRAKNIQYF. In DNA form, the CDR3 reads TGTGCCAGCAGCATACTTCTAGCGGGAAGGGCCAAAAACATTCAGTACTTC.

J is TRBJ2-7 and V is TRBV27; tentatively, D is TRBD2 (6 bases). In germline, CDR1 is MNHEY, CDR2 SMNVEV (reference sequence). The CDR3 is made up of 14 amino acids. With 6 bases removed from V and 0 bases from J, the gap between germline ends came to 12 bases. The chain's CDR3 is CASRWGGASYEQYF. The CDR3 DNA is TGTGCCAGCAGATGGGGCGGGGCCTCCTACGAGCAGTACTTC.

J is TRBJ2-3 and V is TRBV7-8; D assignment may be TRBD1 or TRBD2 (5 bases each). Germline CDR1 and CDR2: SGHVS and FQNEAQ. This CDR3 has 16 residues. The germline V and J ends were trimmed by 2 bases and 2 bases, with 14 bases remaining between them. The CDR3 DNA reads as TGTGCCAGCAGCTTAAGCTCGGGGCCTTACACAGATACGCAGTATTTT. Amino acids: CASSLSSGPYTDTQYF.

V usage is TRBV7-9 and J usage is TRBJ1-1; perhaps TRBD1 as D (6 bases). CDR3 size: 13 residues. CDR1 is SEHNR, CDR2 FQNEAQ, per germline (reference sequence). V lost 5 bases to trimming and J lost 4 bases, with 11 bases between them. The CDR3 loop is CASSPWTATEAFF. The DNA of the CDR3 is TGTGCCAGCAGCCCTTGGACAGCCACTGAAGCTTTCTTT.

The gene calls are TRBV7-6 and TRBJ2-5; D remains ambiguous. Looked up from germline, CDR1 is SGHVS and CDR2 is FNYEAQ. This CDR3 comprises 11 residues. The V gene lost 6 bases and the J gene lost 5 bases, with 7 bases spanning the gap. CDR3 residues: CASSSRETQYF. CDR3 DNA sequence: TGTGCCAGCAGTTCCCGGGAGACCCAGTACTTC.

A remark on this clone: Other DNA sequences in the sample encode the same CDR3. The genes are TRBV7-9 and TRBJ1-1; no definite D call. Trimming shortened V by 6 bases and J by 8 bases, and 10 bases separated the two germline ends. The CDR3 sequence is 11 residues long. The germline CDR1 and CDR2 sequences are SEHNR and FQNEAQ (reference sequence). The CDR3 region is CASSPGPEAFF. The CDR3 nucleotides read TGTGCCAGCAGTCCTGGACCGGAAGCTTTCTTT.

J is TRBJ1-2 and V is TRBV27; weak D call: TRBD1 (5 bases). Trimming removed 4 bases from V and 6 bases from J, with 15 bases in between. Germline CDR1 is MNHEY and CDR2 is SMNVEV (reference sequence). This CDR3 is built from 14 residues. The DNA for the CDR3 is TGTGCCAGCAGTTCGGACACCAAAGTGGATGGCTACACCTTC. Translating it yields CASSSDTKVDGYTF.

V gene TRBV7-2 combines with J gene TRBJ2-1; D may be TRBD1 (6 bases). This CDR3 spans 16 amino acids. V lost 6 bases to trimming and J lost 2 bases, with 17 bases between them. Germline V gives CDR1 SGHTA, CDR2 FQGNSA. CDR3 sequence: CASRGQNPTPYNEQFF. DNA of the CDR3: TGTGCCAGCAGAGGACAGAACCCTACTCCCTACAATGAGCAGTTCTTC.